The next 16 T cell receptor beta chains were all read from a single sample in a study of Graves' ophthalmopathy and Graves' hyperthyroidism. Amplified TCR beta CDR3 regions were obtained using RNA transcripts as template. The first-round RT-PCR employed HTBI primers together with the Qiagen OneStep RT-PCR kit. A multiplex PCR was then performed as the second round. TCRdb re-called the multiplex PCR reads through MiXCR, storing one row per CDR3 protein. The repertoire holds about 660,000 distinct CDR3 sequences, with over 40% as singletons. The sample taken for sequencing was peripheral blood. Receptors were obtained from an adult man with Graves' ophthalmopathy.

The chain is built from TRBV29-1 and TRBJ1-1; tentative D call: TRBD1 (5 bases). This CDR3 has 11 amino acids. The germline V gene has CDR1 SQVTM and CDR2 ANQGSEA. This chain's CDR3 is CSLQGVTEAFF. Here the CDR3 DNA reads TGCAGTTTACAAGGGGTAACTGAAGCTTTCTTT.

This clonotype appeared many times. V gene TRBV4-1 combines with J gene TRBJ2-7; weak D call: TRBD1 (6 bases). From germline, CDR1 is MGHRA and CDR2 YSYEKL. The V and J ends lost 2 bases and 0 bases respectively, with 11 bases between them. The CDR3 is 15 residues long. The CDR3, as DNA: TGCGCCAGCAGCCAAAGGGACACCTCCTCCTACGAGCAGTACTTC. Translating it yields CASSQRDTSSYEQYF.

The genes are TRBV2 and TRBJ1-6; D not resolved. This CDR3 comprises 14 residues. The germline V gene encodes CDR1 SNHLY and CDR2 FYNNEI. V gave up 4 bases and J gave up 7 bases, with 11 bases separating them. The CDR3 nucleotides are TGTGCCAGCAGTGCTAAGCCAGAGAATTCACCCCTCCACTTT. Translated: CASSAKPENSPLHF.

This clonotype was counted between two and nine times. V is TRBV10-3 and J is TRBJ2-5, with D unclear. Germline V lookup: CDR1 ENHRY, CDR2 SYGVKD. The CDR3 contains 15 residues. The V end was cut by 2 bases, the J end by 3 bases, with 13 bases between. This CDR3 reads CAISEGRQEKETQYF. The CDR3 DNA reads TGTGCCATCAGTGAGGGTAGGCAGGAAAAAGAGACCCAGTACTTC.

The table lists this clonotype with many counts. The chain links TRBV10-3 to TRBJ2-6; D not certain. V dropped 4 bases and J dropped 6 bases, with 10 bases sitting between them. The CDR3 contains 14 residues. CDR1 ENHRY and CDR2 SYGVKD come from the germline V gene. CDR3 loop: CAISAQDTANVLTF. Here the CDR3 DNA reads TGTGCCATCAGTGCCCAAGATACGGCCAACGTCCTGACTTTC.

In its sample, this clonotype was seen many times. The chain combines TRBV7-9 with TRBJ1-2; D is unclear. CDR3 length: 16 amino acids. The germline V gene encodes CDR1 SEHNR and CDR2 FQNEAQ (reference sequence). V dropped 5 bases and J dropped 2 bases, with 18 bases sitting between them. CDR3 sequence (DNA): TGTGCCAGCAGCCGCGGAACCCGGGTGCACAACTATGGCTACACCTTC. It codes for CASSRGTRVHNYGYTF.

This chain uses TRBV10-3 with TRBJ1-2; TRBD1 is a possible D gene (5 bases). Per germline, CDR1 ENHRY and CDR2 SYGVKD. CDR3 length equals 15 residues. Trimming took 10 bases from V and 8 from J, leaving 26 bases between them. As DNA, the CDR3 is TGTGCCAGCAGGAGGGGAGAAGGCCTTGAGGCGGGCTACACCTTC. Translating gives CASRRGEGLEAGYTF.

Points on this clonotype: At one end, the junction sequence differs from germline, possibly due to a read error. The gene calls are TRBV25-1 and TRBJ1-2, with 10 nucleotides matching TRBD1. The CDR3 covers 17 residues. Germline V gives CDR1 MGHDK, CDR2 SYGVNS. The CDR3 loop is CASSQPRAGQGKDGHTF. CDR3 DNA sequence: TGCGCCAGCAGCCAGCCCCGGGCGGGACAGGGGAAGGATGGCCACACCTTC.

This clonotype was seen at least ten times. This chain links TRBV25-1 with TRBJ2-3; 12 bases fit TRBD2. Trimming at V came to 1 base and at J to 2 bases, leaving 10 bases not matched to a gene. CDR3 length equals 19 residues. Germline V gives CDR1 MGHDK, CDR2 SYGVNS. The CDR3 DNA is TGTGCCAGCAGTGAATCCCCCCTAGCGGGGGGGACTTTCACAGATACGCAGTATTTT. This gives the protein CASSESPLAGGTFTDTQYF. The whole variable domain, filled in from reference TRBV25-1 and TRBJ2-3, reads EADIYQTPRYLVIGTGKKITLECSQTMGHDKMYWYQQDPGMELHLIHYSYGVNSTEKGDLSSESTVSRIRTEHFPLTLESARPSHTSQYLCASSESPLAGGTFTDTQYFGPGTRLTVL.

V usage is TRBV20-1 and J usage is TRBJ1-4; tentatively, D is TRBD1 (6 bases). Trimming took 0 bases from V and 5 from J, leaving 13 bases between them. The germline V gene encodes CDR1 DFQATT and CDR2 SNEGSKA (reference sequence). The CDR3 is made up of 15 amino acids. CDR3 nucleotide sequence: TGCAGTGCTAGAGATTTGGGGGACATAAATGAAAAACTGTTTTTT. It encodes CSARDLGDINEKLFF.

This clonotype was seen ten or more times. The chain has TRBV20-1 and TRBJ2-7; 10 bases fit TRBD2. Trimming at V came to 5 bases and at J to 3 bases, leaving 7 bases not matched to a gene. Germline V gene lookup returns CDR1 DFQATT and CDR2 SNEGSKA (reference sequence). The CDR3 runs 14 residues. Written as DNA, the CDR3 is TGCAGTGCTGGCGGGACTAGCGTAGGCTACGAGCAGTACTTC. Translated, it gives CSAGGTSVGYEQYF.

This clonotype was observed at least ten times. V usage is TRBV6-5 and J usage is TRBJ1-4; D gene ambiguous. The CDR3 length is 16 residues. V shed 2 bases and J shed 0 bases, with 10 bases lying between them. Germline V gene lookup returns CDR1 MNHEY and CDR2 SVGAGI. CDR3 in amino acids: CASSYDGYATNEKLFF. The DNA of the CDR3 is TGTGCCAGCAGTTACGACGGATATGCAACTAATGAAAAACTGTTTTTT.

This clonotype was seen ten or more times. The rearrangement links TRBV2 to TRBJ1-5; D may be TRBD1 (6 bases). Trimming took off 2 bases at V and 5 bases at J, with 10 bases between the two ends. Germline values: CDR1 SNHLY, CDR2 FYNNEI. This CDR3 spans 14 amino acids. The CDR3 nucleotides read TGTGCCAGCAGTGAACTAGGGGGATATCAGCCCCAGCATTTT. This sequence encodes CASSELGGYQPQHF.

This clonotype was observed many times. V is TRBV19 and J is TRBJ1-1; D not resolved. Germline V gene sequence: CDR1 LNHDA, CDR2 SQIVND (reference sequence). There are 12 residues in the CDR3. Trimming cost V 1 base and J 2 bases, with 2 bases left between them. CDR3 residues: CASSIGNTEAFF. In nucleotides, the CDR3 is TGTGCCAGTAGTATAGGTAACACTGAAGCTTTCTTT. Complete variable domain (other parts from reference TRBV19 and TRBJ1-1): DGGITQSPKYLFRKEGQNVTLSCEQNLNHDAMYWYRQDPGQGLRLIYYSQIVNDFQKGDIAEGYSVSREKKESFPLTVTSAQKNPTAFYLCASSIGNTEAFFGQGTRLTVV.

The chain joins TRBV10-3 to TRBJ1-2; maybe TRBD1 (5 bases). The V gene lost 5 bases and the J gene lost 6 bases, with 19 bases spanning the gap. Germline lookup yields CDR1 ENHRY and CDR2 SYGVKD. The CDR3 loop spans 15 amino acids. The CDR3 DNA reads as TGTGCCATCAGTAGCCCGGGACGGGGTATCCATGGCTACACCTTC. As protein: CAISSPGRGIHGYTF.

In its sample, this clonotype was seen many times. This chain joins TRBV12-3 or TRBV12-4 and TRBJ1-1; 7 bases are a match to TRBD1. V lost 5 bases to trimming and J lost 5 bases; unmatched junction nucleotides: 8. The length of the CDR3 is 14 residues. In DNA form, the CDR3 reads TGTGCCAGCAGTACGACAGGGTCGAGGACTGAAGCTTTCTTT. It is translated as CASSTTGSRTEAFF.